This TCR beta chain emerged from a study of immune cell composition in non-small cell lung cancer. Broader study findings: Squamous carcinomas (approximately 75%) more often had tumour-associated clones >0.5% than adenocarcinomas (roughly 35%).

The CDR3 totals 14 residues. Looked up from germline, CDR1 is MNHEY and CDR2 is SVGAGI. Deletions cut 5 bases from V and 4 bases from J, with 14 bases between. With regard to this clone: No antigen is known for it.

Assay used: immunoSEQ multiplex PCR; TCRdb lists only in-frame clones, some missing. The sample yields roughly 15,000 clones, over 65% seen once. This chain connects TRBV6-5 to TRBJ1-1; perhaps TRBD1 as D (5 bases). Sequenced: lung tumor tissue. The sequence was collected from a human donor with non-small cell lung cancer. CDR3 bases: TGTGCCAGCAGTACCGACAGAATGATCACTGAAGCTTTCTTT. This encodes CASSTDRMITEAFF.